This TCR beta chain was sequenced in a study of follicular helper T cells after annual influenza vaccination. Study-wide background: Some donors were sampled over the 2013-2014, 2014-2015 and 2015-2016 vaccinations. Points from the study as a whole: Day 7 ICOS+CD38+ clones later appeared mostly in ICOS-CD38- cTfh.

TCRdb keeps only in-frame clones here, not all; method: immunoSEQ multiplex PCR. The sample yields several thousand clones, over 75% seen once. A note on this clone: Antigen specificity is unknown.

Per germline, CDR1 MNHNS and CDR2 SASEGT. The junction had 7 bases not matched to a gene; V was cut back by 3 bases and J by 6 bases. The CDR3 runs 15 residues. Time point indicated: 2015-2016 season, pre-vaccination. Sorted cTfh were non-naive CD4+CXCR5+PD-1+, either ICOS+CD38+ or ICOS-CD38-. The clonotype originates from an adult who received the influenza vaccine. This chain links TRBV6-1 with TRBJ2-7; 11 bases are shared with TRBD2. Source: CXCR5+ CD38- circulating T follicular helper cells from blood, taken on the day of influenza vaccination. Subset: circulating Tfh, non-naive CD4+CXCR5+PD-1+ (ICOS+CD38+ or ICOS-CD38-). In DNA form, the CDR3 reads TGTGCCAGCAGTGATAGCGGGAGGGTAGGGAGCGAGCAGTACTTC. This encodes CASSDSGRVGSEQYF.